Sequencing of this T cell receptor (beta chain) was carried out in a study of sequential checkpoint blockade in melanoma. As for treatment: randomized to nivolumab then ipilimumab (arm A) or the reverse (arm B). No patient had prior DNA-damaging chemotherapy. Sorted cells were live CD3+CD8+, lacking CD19 and CD56, from PBMCs. This clone was seen a few times. The trim removed 3 bases at V and 5 bases at J, leaving 5 bases unmatched. Per the germline V gene, CDR1 is LNHDA and CDR2 is SQIVND (reference sequence). The CDR3 totals 15 residues. Sequencing was performed with immunoSEQ multiplex PCR; in TCRdb, only in-frame clones are kept and a portion is missing. The sample gives under 20,000 clones, around 88% of which show up once; approximately 34% is in the top ten.

Sequences were derived from CD8+ T cells sorted from blood (inferred from file names), sampled from a patient given nivolumab and ipilimumab in sequence. This clonotype was obtained from a human donor with melanoma. The rearrangement links TRBV19 to TRBJ2-2; 8 positions agree with TRBD1. CDR3 amino acids: CASSIRTGWTGELFF. The CDR3 DNA sequence: TGTGCCAGTAGTATCCGGACAGGGTGGACCGGGGAGCTGTTTTTT.